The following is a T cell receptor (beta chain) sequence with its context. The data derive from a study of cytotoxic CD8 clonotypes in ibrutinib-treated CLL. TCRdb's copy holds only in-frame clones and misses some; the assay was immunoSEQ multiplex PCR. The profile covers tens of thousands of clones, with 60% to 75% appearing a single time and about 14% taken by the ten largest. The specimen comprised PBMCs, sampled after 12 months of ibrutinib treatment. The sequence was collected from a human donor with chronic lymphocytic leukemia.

DNA of the CDR3: TGTGCCAGCAGTGGGGGTCCCTACGAGCAGTACTTC. Translating it yields CASSGGPYEQYF. The chain employs TRBV6-6 and TRBJ2-7; D is possibly TRBD1 or TRBD2 (5 bases each). Trimming cost V 5 bases and J 2 bases, with 7 bases left between them. CDR3 size: 12 residues. Germline CDR1 reads MNHNY; CDR2 reads SVGAGI (reference sequence).